These T cell receptor beta chains were read from a single sample in a study of blood T cell repertoires in COVID-19. Here immunoSEQ multiplex PCR was the method, and the copy in TCRdb shows in-frame clones only, minus some. The sample yields around 60,000 clones, roughly four fifths seen once. Specimen: peripheral blood. These receptors came from an elderly man with acute or convalescent COVID-19. CDR3s leave out the opening cysteine and the closing phenylalanine or tryptophan. The D gene is left open where the match is weak.

ASSTWTSEDTQY	TRBD2	TRBV7-9	TRBJ2-3
ASSIHGENTGELF	.	TRBV7-9	TRBJ2-2
ASSDRTSGDEQF	TRBD2	TRBV9	TRBJ2-1
ASNRLAGGETQY	TRBD2	TRBV9	TRBJ2-5
ASSYPGTGVRNTIY	TRBD1	TRBV19	TRBJ1-3
ASSYRGQGGPGELF	TRBD1	TRBV11-3	TRBJ2-2
ASSGTALAGELF	TRBD1	TRBV2	TRBJ2-2
ASSTPSGGAYEQF	TRBD2	TRBV6-2/TRBV6-3	TRBJ2-1
ASSLTQGTYEQY	TRBD1	TRBV11-3	TRBJ2-7
ASSYSSQDGYT	.	TRBV6-5	TRBJ1-2
ASTMGGNGQPQH	.	TRBV19	TRBJ1-5
ASSLNPGQGYGYT	TRBD1	TRBV11-3	TRBJ1-2
ASSPSGVPNSPLH	.	TRBV18	TRBJ1-6
ASSLRTGDTGELF	TRBD1	TRBV7-7	TRBJ2-2
ASIPRTSGENEQF	TRBD2	TRBV6-5	TRBJ2-1
ASSPRQGFGGNTIY	TRBD1	TRBV18	TRBJ1-3
ASSDGQFNEKLF	.	TRBV6-1	TRBJ1-4
ASSRARTGTVFNEQY	TRBD1	TRBV19	TRBJ2-7
ASSLVTTWYGYT	.	TRBV5-6	TRBJ1-2
ASSLRQDEKLF	.	TRBV28	TRBJ1-4
ASSLQTGQDTQY	TRBD1	TRBV4-1	TRBJ2-3
ASSEGYRLENTIY	.	TRBV6-1	TRBJ1-3
ASSYHRGRNDEKLF	TRBD1	TRBV6-5	TRBJ1-4
ASSLGGQGNQPQH	TRBD1	TRBV5-1	TRBJ1-5
ASSLVAGSGDTQY	TRBD2	TRBV5-4	TRBJ2-3
ASGLWGAEAF	.	TRBV12-5	TRBJ1-1
ASSGGVGASGLATTGELF	TRBD2	TRBV9	TRBJ2-2
ASSQGTGGNTEAF	TRBD1	TRBV3-1/TRBV3-2	TRBJ1-1
ASSGEGLAGGFVVEQY	TRBD2	TRBV6-1	TRBJ2-7
ASSRGQPHSGNTIY	TRBD1	TRBV19	TRBJ1-3
ASSFGWGAMNTEAF	.	TRBV5-1	TRBJ1-1
ASSLEGSYGYT	.	TRBV5-4	TRBJ1-2
SVSRGPNEKLF	.	TRBV29-1	TRBJ1-4
ASRNSGQGWVNTEAF	.	TRBV19	TRBJ1-1
ASSEGPARYEQY	.	TRBV6-1	TRBJ2-7
AGGQYTDTQY	.	TRBV2	TRBJ2-3
ASSFQTGLNTGELF	.	TRBV7-2	TRBJ2-2
ASSPRSGTEAF	.	TRBV18	TRBJ1-1
ASSQGDRRSYEQY	TRBD1	TRBV3-1/TRBV3-2	TRBJ2-7
ASSLGLAGDEETQY	TRBD2	TRBV11-1	TRBJ2-5
AISPHGTHNYGYT	.	TRBV10-3	TRBJ1-2
ASSPGTGVETQY	TRBD1	TRBV5-1	TRBJ2-5
ASSWGGAGLRETQY	.	TRBV5-1	TRBJ2-5
ATSRENEKLF	.	TRBV15	TRBJ1-4
ATTTGQGALSAYGYT	TRBD1	TRBV19	TRBJ1-2
SASFGGLNNEQF	TRBD2	TRBV20-1	TRBJ2-1
ASSLASGTEAF	.	TRBV7-9	TRBJ1-1
ASSLRTGPNYGYT	TRBD1	TRBV5-4	TRBJ1-2
AWSRGQGIGTDTQY	TRBD1	TRBV30	TRBJ2-3